This record covers a single T cell receptor (beta chain). Germline loops: CDR1 LNHDA, CDR2 SQIVND (reference sequence). The CDR3 is 12 residues long. Trimming took off 10 bases at V and 8 bases at J, with 17 bases between the two ends. Produced via immunoSEQ multiplex PCR; TCRdb's table is partial and in-frame only. The data show more than 2,000,000 clones, with 80% to 95% seen just once and 0.35% to 0.45% held by the top ten. This specimen comes from a study of shared clonotypes between healthy human individuals. The clonotype originates from a man between 18 and 29 years old in good health. Some clones in this sample may be carry-over from other donors' samples. The sample comprised naive CD4+ T cells from PBMCs. Regarding subset: CD45RA+ positively selected. The gene calls are TRBV19 and TRBJ1-2; D uncertain. This CDR3 reads CATTDLREGYTF. The CDR3 DNA sequence: TGTGCCACCACGGACCTCCGGGAGGGCTACACCTTC.